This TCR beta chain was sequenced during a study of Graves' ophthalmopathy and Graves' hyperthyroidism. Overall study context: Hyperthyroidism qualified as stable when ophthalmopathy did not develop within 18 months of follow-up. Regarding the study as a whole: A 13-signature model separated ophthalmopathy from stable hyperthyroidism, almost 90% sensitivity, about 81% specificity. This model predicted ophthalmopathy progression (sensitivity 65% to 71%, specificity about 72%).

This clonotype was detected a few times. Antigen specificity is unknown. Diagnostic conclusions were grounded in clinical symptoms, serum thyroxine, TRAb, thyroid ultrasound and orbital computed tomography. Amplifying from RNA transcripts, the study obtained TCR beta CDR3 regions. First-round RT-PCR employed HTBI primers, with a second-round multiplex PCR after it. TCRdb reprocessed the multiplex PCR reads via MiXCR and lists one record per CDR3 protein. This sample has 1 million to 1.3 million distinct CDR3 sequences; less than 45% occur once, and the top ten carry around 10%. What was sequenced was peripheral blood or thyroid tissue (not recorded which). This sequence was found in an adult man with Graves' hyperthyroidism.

The DNA of the CDR3 is TGTGCCAGCAGCTTAGAGGGGGCGTATAACACTGAAGCTTTCTTT. It specifies CASSLEGAYNTEAFF. The J gene is TRBJ1-1, the V gene TRBV7-9; TRBD1 matches at 7 bases. Germline V CDR1 and CDR2: SEHNR, FQNEAQ (reference sequence). The CDR3 has 15 amino acids. The V and J ends lost 1 base and 2 bases, in that order; junction bases with no gene match: 4.